This T cell receptor beta chain was documented in a study of T and B cells in COVID-19 patients. Study details: Recovered patients mostly had mild to moderate COVID-19 managed as outpatients. Critical illness requiring mechanical ventilation or extracorporeal membrane oxygenation affected about 60% of the 20 active-infection patients. At median age around 34 years, recovered patients were younger than active-infection patients at 67. Study conclusions and caveats: Patients with COVID-19 reportedly showed strongly skewed T cell receptor beta variable and joining gene usage.

From blood, about 220-500 ng of genomic DNA served as TRB template. BIOMED2 TRB-A/B primer pools were used in multiplex TRB PCR. One entry per CDR3 protein results from TCRdb running MiXCR on the multiplex PCR reads. The table records roughly 4,800 distinct CDR3 sequences, about a fifth of them present only once. This clonotype qualifies as medium-sized. Its antigen is undetermined. The receptor's source is a human donor with active COVID-19. Sample: blood.

Written as DNA, the CDR3 is TGTGCCAGCAGGCCGGGACAGGGAGTTGCAACTAATGAAAAACTGTTTTTT. Protein sequence: CASRPGQGVATNEKLFF. The chain recombines TRBV6-5 with TRBJ1-4; 9 positions match TRBD1. Germline CDR1 is MNHEY and CDR2 is SVGAGI. V was pared by 6 bases and J by 0 bases, with 8 bases of the junction left unmatched. This CDR3 contains 17 residues.